This T cell receptor (beta chain) was profiled in a study of technical replicates of blood from several donors. This clone was seen only once. The CDR3 length is 13 residues. V gave up 4 bases and J gave up 3 bases, with 7 bases separating them. Germline V gene sequence: CDR1 MNHEY, CDR2 SMNVEV (reference sequence). Method: immunoSEQ multiplex PCR; TCRdb's copy keeps in-frame clones and lacks some. The sample lists about 80,000 clones; 93% were seen once. Sequenced: T cells isolated from PBMCs. This sequence joins TRBV27 and TRBJ1-5; a weak D match, TRBD1 (6 bases). This clonotype was sampled from a human donor in good health. CDR3 DNA: TGTGCCAGCAGTTGGGACACCAATCAGCCCCAGCATTTT. As protein: CASSWDTNQPQHF.